This note documents a single TCR beta chain sequence. Its antigen is undetermined. This entry is derived from a study of cytomegalovirus exposure and HLA in healthy donors. Study-level findings and limits: Many donors carried some public TCRs, although rarity characterized most TCR sequences. Cytomegalovirus-associated status was assigned to about 180 TCR beta chains.

Profiled with immunoSEQ multiplex PCR; TCRdb holds only in-frame clones, not every one. The data hold about 180,000 clones, with approximately 81% observed a single time. CDR3 size: 17 residues. CDR1 is MGHRA and CDR2 is YSYEKL in the germline V gene. V was pared by 1 base and J by 1 base, with 2 bases of the junction left unmatched. Specimen: PBMCs. This receptor was obtained from a young man in good health and CMV-seropositive. This rearrangement joins TRBV4-1 to TRBJ2-5, with 14 nucleotides matching TRBD2. DNA for the CDR3: TGCGCCAGCAGCCAAGGTGGGACTAGCGGGAGCCAAGAGACCCAGTACTTC. Its translation is CASSQGGTSGSQETQYF.